One T cell receptor beta chain is described in this entry. Its antigen is undetermined. V lost 3 bases and J 3 bases, leaving 6 bases between the germline ends. Germline CDR1 KGHSH, CDR2 LQKENI. This CDR3 has 13 amino acids. Absence of ophthalmopathy progression within 18 months defined stable Graves' hyperthyroidism. Patients between 18 and 65 years old had hyperthyroidism, newly diagnosed and lasting under 2 months. Diagnoses were made from clinical symptoms, serum measures (thyroxine and TRAb), thyroid ultrasound and orbital computed tomography. These data originate in a study of T cells in Graves' hyperthyroidism and ophthalmopathy. The study's findings and limits: Blood also showed most of the thyroid clonotypes that were expanded above 0.001.

TCR beta CDR3 regions were amplified from RNA transcripts. During a first-round RT-PCR of the TCR CDR3, the HTBI primer set was used. MiXCR, applied by TCRdb to the multiplex PCR reads, yields one record per CDR3 protein. The table lists about 420,000 distinct CDR3 sequences, 15% to 17% of them singletons. This TCR was sampled from a woman aged 18-29 years with Graves' hyperthyroidism. The sample comprised blood. This chain links TRBV18 with TRBJ2-1; D is uncertain. The CDR3 nucleotides read TGTGCCAGCTCACCCACTATCTACAATGAGCAGTTCTTC. It is translated as CASSPTIYNEQFF.